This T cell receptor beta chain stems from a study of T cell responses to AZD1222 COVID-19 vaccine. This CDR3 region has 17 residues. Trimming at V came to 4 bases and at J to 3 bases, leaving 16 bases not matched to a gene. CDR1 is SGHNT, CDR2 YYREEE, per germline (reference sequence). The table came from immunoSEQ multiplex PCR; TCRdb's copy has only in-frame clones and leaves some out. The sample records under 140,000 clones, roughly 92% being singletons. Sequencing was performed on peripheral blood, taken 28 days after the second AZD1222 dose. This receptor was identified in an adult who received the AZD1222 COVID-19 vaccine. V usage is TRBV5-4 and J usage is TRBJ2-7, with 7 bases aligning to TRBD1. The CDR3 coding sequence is TGTGCCAGCAGCGCGGTCGGAACCGGGACAGCTTACTACGAGCAGTACTTC. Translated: CASSAVGTGTAYYEQYF.